The 12 T cell receptor beta chains reported below all come from one sample, sequenced in a study of T cells in Graves' hyperthyroidism and ophthalmopathy. Amplification targeted TCR beta CDR3 regions from RNA transcripts. In the first-round RT-PCR of the TCR CDR3, the HTBI primer set was used. Via MiXCR, TCRdb re-called the multiplex PCR reads, giving one row per CDR3 protein. The table lists approximately 510,000 distinct CDR3 sequences, approximately 49% of them singletons. The sample comprised peripheral blood or thyroid tissue (not recorded which). Receptors were obtained from an adult woman with Graves' disease, either hyperthyroidism or ophthalmopathy (not recorded which).

For this clonotype: This may be a read error, as it is one base from a much larger clone. The chain couples TRBV7-9 to TRBJ2-5, with D tentatively TRBD2 (6 bases). Germline CDR1 is SEHNR and CDR2 is FQNEAQ (reference sequence). The CDR3 totals 15 residues. In nucleotides, the CDR3 is TGCGCCAGCAGCTTAGGGGCTAGCGAAATTGGGGCCCAGTACTTC. Its translation is CASSLGASEIGAQYF.

There are many counts of this clonotype. The chain carries TRBV20-1 and TRBJ2-2; possible D gene TRBD1, 5 bases. Germline lookup yields CDR1 DFQATT and CDR2 SNEGSKA (reference sequence). Trimming cost V 2 bases and J 6 bases, with 13 bases left between them. The CDR3 extends over 14 amino acids. CDR3 in amino acids: CSARRQGKAGELFF. The CDR3 bases are TGCAGTGCTAGACGTCAGGGAAAGGCCGGGGAGCTGTTTTTT.

The sample holds a few counts of this clonotype. This sequence joins TRBV4-1 and TRBJ1-5; no clear D gene. With 1 base removed from V and 7 bases from J, the gap between germline ends came to 5 bases. Germline V lookup: CDR1 MGHRA, CDR2 YSYEKL. This CDR3 comprises 12 residues. CDR3 region: CASSQGAQPQHF. CDR3 coding DNA: TGCGCCAGCAGCCAAGGTGCGCAGCCCCAGCATTTT.

V and J are TRBV7-8 and TRBJ1-4; 11 bases align to TRBD1. The CDR3 spans 16 residues. CDR1 and CDR2 (germline): SGHVS, FQNEAQ. J gave up 8 bases and V 5 bases, and 10 bases lay outside the gene matches. For the CDR3, the DNA is TGTGCCAGCAGCCCCGGGACAGGGGGGCGCAGCGAAAAACTGTTTTTT. Translated, it gives CASSPGTGGRSEKLFF. Full variable domain (outside the CDR3, taken from reference TRBV7-8 and TRBJ1-4): GAGVSQSPRYKVAKRGQDVALRCDPISGHVSLFWYQQALGQGPEFLTYFQNEAQLDKSGLPSDRFFAERPEGSVSTLKIQRTQQEDSAVYLCASSPGTGGRSEKLFFGSGTQLSVL.

This clonotype was counted ten times or more. The V gene is TRBV20-1, the J gene TRBJ2-1; 9 bases line up with TRBD2. This CDR3 is 16 amino acids long. The germline gives CDR1 DFQATT, CDR2 SNEGSKA (reference sequence). Trimming cost V 3 bases and J 0 bases; bases outside gene matches: 6. Here the CDR3 reads CSARMLAGSSYNEQFF. DNA of the CDR3: TGCAGTGCTAGGATGCTAGCGGGAAGCTCCTACAATGAGCAGTTCTTC.

As for this clonotype: At one end the junction does not follow the germline gene, possibly because of a read error. The V call is TRBV11-1, the J call TRBJ1-6; D is unclear. Germline V lookup: CDR1 SGHAT, CDR2 FQDESV (reference sequence). The CDR3 has 16 amino acids. The CDR3 loop reads CASSLVDGSPTSPLHF. The DNA for the CDR3 is TGTGCCAGTAGCTTAGTAGATGGAAGCCCCACTTCACCCCTCCACTTT.

V and J are TRBV6-2 or TRBV6-3 and TRBJ2-2, with D unresolved. The germline V gene has CDR1 MNHEY and CDR2 SVGEGT. V lost 4 bases and J 3 bases, leaving 6 bases between the germline ends. CDR3 length: 13 residues. CDR3: CASSSSYTGELFF. Written as DNA, the CDR3 is TGTGCCAGCAGTTCCAGTTACACCGGGGAGCTGTTTTTT.

In its sample, this clonotype was seen a few times. The rearrangement uses TRBV6-5 and TRBJ2-7, with TRBD2 as a possible D gene (6 bases). The CDR3 length is 14 residues. V dropped 5 bases and J dropped 5 bases, with 16 bases sitting between them. The germline CDR1 and CDR2 sequences are MNHEY and SVGAGI. The CDR3 loop is CASSEYSGTHEQYF. The CDR3 nucleotides read TGTGCCAGCAGTGAATATAGCGGCACCCACGAGCAGTACTTC.

The chain is built from TRBV11-2 and TRBJ1-6; unclear D gene. The CDR3 loop spans 16 amino acids. V was cut by 2 bases and J by 0 bases, with 8 bases left in between. Germline CDR1 is SGHAT and CDR2 is FQNNGV. CDR3 amino acids: CASSLMSRSYNSPLHF. The DNA for the CDR3 is TGTGCCAGCAGCTTAATGTCTCGCTCCTATAATTCACCCCTCCACTTT.

Of note for this clonotype: A junction boundary mismatches the germline segment, possibly from a read error. The chain's CDR3 is CSAEATQGGEAFF. The CDR3 DNA is TGCAGCGCCGAAGCAACCCAAGGGGGAGAAGCCTTCTTT. The chain has TRBV29-1 and TRBJ1-1, with D possibly being TRBD1 (6 bases). CDR1 is SQVTM, CDR2 ANQGSEA, per germline. The CDR3 is 13 residues long.

The chain recombines TRBV20-1 with TRBJ2-5; TRBD2 matches at 8 bases. From germline, CDR1 is DFQATT and CDR2 SNEGSKA (reference sequence). With 5 bases clipped from V and 11 bases from J, the junction kept 16 bases outside the gene matches. The CDR3 has 14 amino acids. The CDR3: CSACGGPGGSEQYF. Here the CDR3 DNA reads TGCAGTGCTTGCGGGGGGCCGGGGGGGAGTGAGCAGTACTTC.

This clonotype has ten or more counts. The chain links TRBV5-1 to TRBJ1-5; 8 positions agree with TRBD1. This CDR3 contains 15 residues. Germline V gives CDR1 SGHRS, CDR2 YFSETQ. J was trimmed by 7 bases and V by 4 bases; bases with no gene match: 10. CDR3 bases: TGCGCCAGCAGCCCCGGACAGGGAGTAGGCCAGCCCCAGCATTTT. Protein product: CASSPGQGVGQPQHF.